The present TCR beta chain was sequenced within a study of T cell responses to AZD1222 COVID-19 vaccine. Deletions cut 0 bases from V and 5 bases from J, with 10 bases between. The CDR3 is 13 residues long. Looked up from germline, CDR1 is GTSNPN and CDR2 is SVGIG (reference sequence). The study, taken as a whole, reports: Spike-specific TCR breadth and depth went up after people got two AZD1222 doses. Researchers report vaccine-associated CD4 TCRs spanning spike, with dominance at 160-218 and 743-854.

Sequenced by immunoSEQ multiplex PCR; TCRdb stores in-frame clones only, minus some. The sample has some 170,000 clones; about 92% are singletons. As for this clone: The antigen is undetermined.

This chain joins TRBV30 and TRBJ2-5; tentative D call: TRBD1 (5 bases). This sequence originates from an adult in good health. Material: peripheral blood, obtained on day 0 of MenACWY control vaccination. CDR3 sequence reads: CAWSVSAGETQYF. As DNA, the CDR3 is TGTGCCTGGAGTGTTTCCGCAGGGGAGACCCAGTACTTC.